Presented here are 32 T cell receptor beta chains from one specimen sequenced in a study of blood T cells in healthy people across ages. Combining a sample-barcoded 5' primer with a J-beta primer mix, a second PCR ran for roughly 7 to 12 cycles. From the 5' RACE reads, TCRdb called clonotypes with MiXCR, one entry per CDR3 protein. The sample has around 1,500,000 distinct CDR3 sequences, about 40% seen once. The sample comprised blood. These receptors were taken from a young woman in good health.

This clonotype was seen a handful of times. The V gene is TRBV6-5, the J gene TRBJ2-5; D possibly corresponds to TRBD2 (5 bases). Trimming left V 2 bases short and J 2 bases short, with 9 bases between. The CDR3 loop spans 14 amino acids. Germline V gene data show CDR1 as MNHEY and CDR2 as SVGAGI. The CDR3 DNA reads TGTGCCAGCAGTTACGCCCAGCGGCAAGAGACCCAGTACTTC. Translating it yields CASSYAQRQETQYF.

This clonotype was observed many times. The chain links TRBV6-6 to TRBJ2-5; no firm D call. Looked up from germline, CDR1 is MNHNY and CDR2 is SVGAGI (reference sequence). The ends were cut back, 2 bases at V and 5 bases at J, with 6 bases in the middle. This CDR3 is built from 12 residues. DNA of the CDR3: TGTGCCAGCAGTTACCTCGTCGAGACCCAGTACTTC. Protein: CASSYLVETQYF.

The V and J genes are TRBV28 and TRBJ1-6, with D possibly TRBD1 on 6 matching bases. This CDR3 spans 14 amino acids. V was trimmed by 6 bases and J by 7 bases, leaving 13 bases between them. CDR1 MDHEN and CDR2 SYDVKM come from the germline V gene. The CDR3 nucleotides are TGTGCCAGCAGCACACCAGGGGACAATTCACCCCTCCACTTT. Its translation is CASSTPGDNSPLHF.

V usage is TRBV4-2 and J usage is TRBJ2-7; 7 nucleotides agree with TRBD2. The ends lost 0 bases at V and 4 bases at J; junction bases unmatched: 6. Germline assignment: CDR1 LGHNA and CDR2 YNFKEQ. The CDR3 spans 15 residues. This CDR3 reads CASSQDRTGGYEQYF. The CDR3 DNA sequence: TGTGCCAGCAGCCAAGATCGAACGGGGGGTTACGAGCAGTACTTC.

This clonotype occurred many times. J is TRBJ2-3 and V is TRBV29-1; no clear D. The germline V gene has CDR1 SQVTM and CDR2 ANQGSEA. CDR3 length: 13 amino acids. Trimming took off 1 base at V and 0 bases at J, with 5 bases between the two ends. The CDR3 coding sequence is TGCAGCGTTGAAGGGCAGAGCACAGATACGCAGTATTTT. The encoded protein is CSVEGQSTDTQYF.

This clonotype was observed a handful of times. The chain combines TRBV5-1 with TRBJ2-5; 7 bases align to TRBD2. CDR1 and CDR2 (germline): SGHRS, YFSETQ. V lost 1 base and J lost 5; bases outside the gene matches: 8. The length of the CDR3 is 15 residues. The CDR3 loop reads CASSLFPGGRETQYF. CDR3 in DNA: TGCGCCAGCAGCTTGTTCCCGGGAGGCAGGGAGACCCAGTACTTC.

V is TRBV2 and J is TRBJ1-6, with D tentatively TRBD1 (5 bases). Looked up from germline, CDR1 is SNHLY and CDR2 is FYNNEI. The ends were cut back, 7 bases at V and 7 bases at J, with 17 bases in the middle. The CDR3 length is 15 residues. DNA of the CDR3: TGTGCCAGCACCAGGACCGGGACGGGGAATTCACCCCTCCACTTT. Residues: CASTRTGTGNSPLHF.

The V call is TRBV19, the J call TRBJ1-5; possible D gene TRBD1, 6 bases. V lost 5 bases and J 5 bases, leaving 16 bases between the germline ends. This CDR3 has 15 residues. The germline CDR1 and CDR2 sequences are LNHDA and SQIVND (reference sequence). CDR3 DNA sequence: TGTGCCAGTAGTCGGGACACGGGGAGCCATCAGCCCCAGCATTTT. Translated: CASSRDTGSHQPQHF. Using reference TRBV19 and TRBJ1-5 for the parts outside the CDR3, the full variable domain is DGGITQSPKYLFRKEGQNVTLSCEQNLNHDAMYWYRQDPGQGLRLIYYSQIVNDFQKGDIAEGYSVSREKKESFPLTVTSAQKNPTAFYLCASSRDTGSHQPQHFGDGTRLSIL.

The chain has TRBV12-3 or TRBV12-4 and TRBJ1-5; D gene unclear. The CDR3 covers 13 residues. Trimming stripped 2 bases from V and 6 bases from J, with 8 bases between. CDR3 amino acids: CASSLTLGQPQHF. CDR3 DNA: TGTGCCAGCAGTTTAACGTTAGGTCAGCCCCAGCATTTT.

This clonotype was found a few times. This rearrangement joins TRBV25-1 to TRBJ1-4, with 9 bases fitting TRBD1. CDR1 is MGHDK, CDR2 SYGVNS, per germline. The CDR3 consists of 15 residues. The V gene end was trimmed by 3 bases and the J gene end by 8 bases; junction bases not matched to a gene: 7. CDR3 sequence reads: CASSDLDRGDEKLFF. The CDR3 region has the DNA TGTGCCAGCAGTGACCTGGACAGGGGAGACGAAAAACTGTTTTTT.

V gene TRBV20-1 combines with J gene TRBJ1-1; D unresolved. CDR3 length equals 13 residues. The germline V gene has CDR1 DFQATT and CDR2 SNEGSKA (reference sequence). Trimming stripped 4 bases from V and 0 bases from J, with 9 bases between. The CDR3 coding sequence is TGCAGTGCTACTAAGGAAATGAACACTGAAGCTTTCTTT. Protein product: CSATKEMNTEAFF.

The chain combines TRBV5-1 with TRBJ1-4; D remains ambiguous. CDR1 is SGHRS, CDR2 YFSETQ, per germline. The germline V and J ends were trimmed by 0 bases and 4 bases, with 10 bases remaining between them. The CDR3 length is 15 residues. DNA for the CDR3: TGCGCCAGCAGCTTGGACGGGCCCCTTAATGAAAAACTGTTTTTT. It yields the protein CASSLDGPLNEKLFF.

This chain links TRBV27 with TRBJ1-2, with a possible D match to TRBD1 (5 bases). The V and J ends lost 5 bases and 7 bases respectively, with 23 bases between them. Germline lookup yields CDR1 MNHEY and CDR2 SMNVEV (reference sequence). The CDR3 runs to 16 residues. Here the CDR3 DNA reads TGTGCCAGCAGTCCCCTTCCGGGGGGGAAGCGGTGTGGCTACACCTTC. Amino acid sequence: CASSPLPGGKRCGYTF.

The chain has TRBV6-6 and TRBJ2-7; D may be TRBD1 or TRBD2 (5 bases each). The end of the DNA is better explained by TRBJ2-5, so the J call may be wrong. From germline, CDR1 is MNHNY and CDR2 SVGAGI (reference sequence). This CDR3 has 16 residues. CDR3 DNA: TGTGCCAGCAGGTACCACACACCGGGACGGGGAGAGACCCAGTACTTC. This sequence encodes CASRYHTPGRGETQYF.

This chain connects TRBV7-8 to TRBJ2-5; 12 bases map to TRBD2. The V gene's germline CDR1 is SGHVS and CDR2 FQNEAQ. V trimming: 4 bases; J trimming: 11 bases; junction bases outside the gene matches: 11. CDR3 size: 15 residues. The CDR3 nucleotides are TGTGCCAGCAGCTCGACTAGCGGGAGCGGGAATGAGCAGTACTTC. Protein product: CASSSTSGSGNEQYF.

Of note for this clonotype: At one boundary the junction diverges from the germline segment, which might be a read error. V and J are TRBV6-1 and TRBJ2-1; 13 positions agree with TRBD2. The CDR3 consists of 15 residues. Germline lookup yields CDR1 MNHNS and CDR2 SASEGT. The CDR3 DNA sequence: TGTGCCAGCATTGAACTAGCGGGAGGGTACAATGAGCAGTTCTTC. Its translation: CASIELAGGYNEQFF.

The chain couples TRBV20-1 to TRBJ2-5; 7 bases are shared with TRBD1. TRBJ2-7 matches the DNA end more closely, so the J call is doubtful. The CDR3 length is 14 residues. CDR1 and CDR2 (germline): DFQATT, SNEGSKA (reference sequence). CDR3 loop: CSVSSSQGSYEQYF. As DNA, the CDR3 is TGCAGTGTTTCCTCCTCACAGGGGTCGTACGAGCAGTACTTC.

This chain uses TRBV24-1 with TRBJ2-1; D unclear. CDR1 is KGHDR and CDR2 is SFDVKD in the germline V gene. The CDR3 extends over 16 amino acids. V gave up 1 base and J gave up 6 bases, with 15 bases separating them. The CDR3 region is CATSDLGPGQINEQFF. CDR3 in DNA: TGTGCCACCAGTGATTTAGGCCCCGGGCAGATCAATGAGCAGTTCTTC.

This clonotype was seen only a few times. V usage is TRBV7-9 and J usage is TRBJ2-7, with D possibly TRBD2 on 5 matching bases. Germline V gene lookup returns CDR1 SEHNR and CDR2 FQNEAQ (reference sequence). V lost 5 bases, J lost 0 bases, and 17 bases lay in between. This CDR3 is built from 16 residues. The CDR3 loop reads CASSRGPVPSSYEQYF. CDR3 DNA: TGTGCCAGCAGCAGAGGGCCCGTCCCGAGCTCCTACGAGCAGTACTTC. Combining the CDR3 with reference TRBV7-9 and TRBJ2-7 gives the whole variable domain DTGVSQNPRHKITKRGQNVTFRCDPISEHNRLYWYRQTLGQGPEFLTYFQNEAQLEKSRLLSDRFSAERPKGSFSTLEIQRTEQGDSAMYLCASSRGPVPSSYEQYFGPGTRLTVT.

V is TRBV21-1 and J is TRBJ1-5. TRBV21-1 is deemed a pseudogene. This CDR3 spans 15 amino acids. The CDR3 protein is CANSKARQANQPQHF. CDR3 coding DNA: TGTGCCAACAGCAAAGCGAGGCAGGCCAATCAGCCCCAGCATTTT.

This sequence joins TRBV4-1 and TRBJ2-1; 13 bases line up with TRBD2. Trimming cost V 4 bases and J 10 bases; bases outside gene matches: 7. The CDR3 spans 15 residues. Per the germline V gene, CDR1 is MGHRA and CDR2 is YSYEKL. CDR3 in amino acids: CASSPWTSGSKEQFF. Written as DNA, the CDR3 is TGCGCCAGCAGCCCCTGGACTAGCGGGAGCAAGGAGCAGTTCTTC.

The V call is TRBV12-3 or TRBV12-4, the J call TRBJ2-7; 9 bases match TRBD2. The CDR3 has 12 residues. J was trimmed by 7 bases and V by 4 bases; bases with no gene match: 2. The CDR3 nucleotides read TGTGCCAGCAGTTATACTAGCGGGGAGCAGTACTTC. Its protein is CASSYTSGEQYF.

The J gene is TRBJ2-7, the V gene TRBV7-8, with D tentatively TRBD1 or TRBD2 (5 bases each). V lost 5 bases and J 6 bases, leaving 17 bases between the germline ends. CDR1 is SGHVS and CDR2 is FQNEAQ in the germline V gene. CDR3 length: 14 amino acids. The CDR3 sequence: CASSVGTKSAEQYF. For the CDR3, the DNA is TGTGCCAGCAGCGTAGGGACCAAGTCTGCCGAGCAGTACTTC.

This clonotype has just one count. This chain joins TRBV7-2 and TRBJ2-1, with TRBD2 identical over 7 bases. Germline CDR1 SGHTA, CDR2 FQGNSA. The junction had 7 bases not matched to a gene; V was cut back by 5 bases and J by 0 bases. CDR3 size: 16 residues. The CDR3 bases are TGTGCCAGCAGCCCTAGCGGAGCAATCTCCTACAATGAGCAGTTCTTC. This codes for CASSPSGAISYNEQFF.

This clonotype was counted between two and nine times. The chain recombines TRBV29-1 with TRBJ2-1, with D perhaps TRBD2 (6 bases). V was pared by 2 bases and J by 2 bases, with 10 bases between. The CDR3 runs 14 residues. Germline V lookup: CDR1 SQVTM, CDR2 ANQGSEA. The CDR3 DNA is TGCAGCGTTGAATCGGGGGTCGCCTACAATGAGCAGTTCTTC. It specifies CSVESGVAYNEQFF.

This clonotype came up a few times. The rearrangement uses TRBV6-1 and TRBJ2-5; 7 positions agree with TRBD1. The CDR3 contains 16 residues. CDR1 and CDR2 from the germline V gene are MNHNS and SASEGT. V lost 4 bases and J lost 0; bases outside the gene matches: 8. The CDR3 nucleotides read TGTGCCAGCAGTGCTTCGACAGGGAGAAACCAAGAGACCCAGTACTTC. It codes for CASSASTGRNQETQYF.

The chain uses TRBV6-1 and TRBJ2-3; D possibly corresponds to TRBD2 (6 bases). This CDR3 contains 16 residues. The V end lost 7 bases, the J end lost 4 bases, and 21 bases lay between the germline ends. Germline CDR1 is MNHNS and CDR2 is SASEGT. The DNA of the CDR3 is TGTGCCAGCACCCGCTCCCCGCGGGGTTTGGCAGATACGCAGTATTTT. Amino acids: CASTRSPRGLADTQYF.

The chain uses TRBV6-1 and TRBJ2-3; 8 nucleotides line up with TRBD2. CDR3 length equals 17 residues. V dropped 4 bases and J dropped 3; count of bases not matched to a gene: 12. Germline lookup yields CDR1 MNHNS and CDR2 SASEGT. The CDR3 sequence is CASSAGPGGRFTDTQYF. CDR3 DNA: TGTGCCAGCAGTGCCGGACCGGGCGGGAGGTTTACAGATACGCAGTATTTT.

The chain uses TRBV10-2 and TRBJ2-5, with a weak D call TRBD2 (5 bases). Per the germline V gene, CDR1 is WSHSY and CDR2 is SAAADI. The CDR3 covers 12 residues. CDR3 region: CATGVTQETQYF. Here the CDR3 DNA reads TGCGCGACCGGGGTGACTCAAGAGACCCAGTACTTC.

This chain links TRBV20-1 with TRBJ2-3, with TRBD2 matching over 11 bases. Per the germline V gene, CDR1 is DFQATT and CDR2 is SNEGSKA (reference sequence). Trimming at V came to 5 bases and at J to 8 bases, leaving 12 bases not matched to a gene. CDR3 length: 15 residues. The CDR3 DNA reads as TGCAGTGCTGATAGCGGGGGGGCTGAGCCGGGTACGCAGTATTTT. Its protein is CSADSGGAEPGTQYF.

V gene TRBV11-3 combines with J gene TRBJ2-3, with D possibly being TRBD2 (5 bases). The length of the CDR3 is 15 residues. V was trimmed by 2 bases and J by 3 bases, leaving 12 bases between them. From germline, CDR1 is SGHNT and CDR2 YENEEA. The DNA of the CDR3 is TGTGCCAGCAGCTTAAATCTAGCTAGGACAGATACGCAGTATTTT. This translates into CASSLNLARTDTQYF. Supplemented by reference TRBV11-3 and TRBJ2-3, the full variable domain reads EAGVVQSPRYKIIEKKQPVAFWCNPISGHNTLYWYLQNLGQGPELLIRYENEEAVDDSQLPKDRFSAERLKGVDSTLKIQPAELGDSAVYLCASSLNLARTDTQYFGPGTRLTVL.

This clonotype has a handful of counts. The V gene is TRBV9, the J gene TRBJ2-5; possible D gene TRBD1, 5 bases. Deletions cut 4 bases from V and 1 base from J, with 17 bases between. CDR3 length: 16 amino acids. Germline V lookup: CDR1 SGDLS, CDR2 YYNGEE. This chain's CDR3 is CASSSPVTDPQETQYF. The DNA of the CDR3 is TGTGCCAGCAGCAGCCCCGTGACAGACCCCCAAGAGACCCAGTACTTC.